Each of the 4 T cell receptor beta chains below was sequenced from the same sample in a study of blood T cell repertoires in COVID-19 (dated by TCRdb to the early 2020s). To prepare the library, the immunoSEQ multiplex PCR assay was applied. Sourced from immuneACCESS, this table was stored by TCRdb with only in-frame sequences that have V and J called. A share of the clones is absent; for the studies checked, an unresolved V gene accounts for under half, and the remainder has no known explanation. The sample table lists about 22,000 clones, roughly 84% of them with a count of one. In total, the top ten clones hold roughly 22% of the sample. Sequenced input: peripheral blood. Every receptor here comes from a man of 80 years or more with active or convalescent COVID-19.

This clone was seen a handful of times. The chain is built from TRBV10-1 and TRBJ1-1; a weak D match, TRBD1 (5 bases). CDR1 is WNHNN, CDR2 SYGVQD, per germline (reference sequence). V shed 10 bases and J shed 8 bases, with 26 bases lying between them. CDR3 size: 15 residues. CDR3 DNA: TGCGCCACCCTCGGGCGGGGCGTATTATTTCAAGAAGCTTTCTTT. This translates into CATLGRGVLFQEAFF.

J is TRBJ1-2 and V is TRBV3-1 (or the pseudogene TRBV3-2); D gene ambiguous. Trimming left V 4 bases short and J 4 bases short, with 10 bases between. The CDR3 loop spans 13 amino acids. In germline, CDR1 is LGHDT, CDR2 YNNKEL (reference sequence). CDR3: CASSLSDSYGYTF. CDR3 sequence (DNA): TGTGCCAGCAGCCTCAGCGACTCCTATGGCTACACCTTC.

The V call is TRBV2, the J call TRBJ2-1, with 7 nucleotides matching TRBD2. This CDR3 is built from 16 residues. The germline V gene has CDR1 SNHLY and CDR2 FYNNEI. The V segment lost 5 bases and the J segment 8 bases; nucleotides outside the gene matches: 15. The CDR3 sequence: CASSYIAGQPRDEQFF. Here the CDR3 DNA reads TGTGCCAGCAGTTATATAGCGGGTCAACCCCGGGATGAGCAGTTCTTC.

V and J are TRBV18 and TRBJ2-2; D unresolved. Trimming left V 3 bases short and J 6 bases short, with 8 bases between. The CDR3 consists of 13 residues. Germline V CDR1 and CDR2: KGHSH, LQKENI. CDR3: CASSPYEAGELFF. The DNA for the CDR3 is TGTGCCAGCTCACCTTATGAGGCCGGGGAGCTGTTTTTT.